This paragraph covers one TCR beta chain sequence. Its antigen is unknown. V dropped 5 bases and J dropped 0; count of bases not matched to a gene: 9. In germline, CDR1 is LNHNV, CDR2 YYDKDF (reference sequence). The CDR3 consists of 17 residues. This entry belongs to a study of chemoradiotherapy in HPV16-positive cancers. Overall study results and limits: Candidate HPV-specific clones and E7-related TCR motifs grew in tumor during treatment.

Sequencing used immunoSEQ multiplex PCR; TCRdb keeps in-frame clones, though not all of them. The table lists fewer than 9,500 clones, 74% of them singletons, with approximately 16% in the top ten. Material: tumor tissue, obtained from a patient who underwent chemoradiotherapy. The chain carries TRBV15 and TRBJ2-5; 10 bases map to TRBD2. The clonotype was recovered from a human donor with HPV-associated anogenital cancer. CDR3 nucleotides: TGTGCCACCAGCCGAGCCCTAGCGGGGGCCGACCAAGAGACCCAGTACTTC. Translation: CATSRALAGADQETQYF.